These 22 T cell receptor beta chains were all obtained from the same sample, sequenced in a study of shared clonotypes between healthy human individuals. TCRdb's copy holds only in-frame clones and misses some; the assay was immunoSEQ multiplex PCR. Of around 2.1 million clones listed, roughly 91% were seen once; the top ten hold about 1.8%. Positively selected for CCR7, the CD45RO-negative cells used as naive CD8 cells excluded terminally differentiated effector memory CD45RA+ cells. The sequencing sample was made of naive CD8+ T cells from PBMCs. The receptors come from a young man in good health. Some clones in this sample may be carry-over from other donors' samples.

V and J are TRBV15 and TRBJ2-7; D possibly corresponds to TRBD1 (5 bases). Trimming shortened V by 0 bases and J by 5 bases, and 14 bases separated the two germline ends. The CDR3 covers 15 residues. Germline loops: CDR1 LNHNV, CDR2 YYDKDF (reference sequence). The CDR3: CATSREGQGYHEQYF. CDR3 nucleotide sequence: TGTGCCACCAGCAGAGAGGGCCAGGGTTACCACGAGCAGTACTTC.

This chain connects TRBV6-5 to TRBJ1-1; no reliable D call. The V gene's germline CDR1 is MNHEY and CDR2 SVGAGI. The CDR3 has 15 residues. The V end lost 2 bases, the J end lost 0 bases, and 10 bases lay between the germline ends. The CDR3 loop reads CASSYIQNLNTEAFF. The CDR3, as DNA: TGTGCCAGCAGTTACATACAGAACCTGAACACTGAAGCTTTCTTT.

The chain recombines TRBV19 with TRBJ1-2; D not certain. Per germline, CDR1 LNHDA and CDR2 SQIVND (reference sequence). The CDR3 has 14 amino acids. Trimming took 3 bases from V and 1 from J, leaving 9 bases between them. The DNA of the CDR3 is TGTGCCAGTAGTATTGGGGTGCTTAACTATGGCTACACCTTC. Its translation is CASSIGVLNYGYTF.

V gene TRBV4-1 combines with J gene TRBJ2-5, with a possible D match to TRBD2 (5 bases). Germline V gives CDR1 MGHRA, CDR2 YSYEKL. V lost 8 bases and J 1 base, leaving 11 bases between the germline ends. This CDR3 has 13 amino acids. The CDR3 spells CASGLISQETQYF. In DNA, the CDR3 is TGCGCCAGCGGACTGATAAGCCAAGAGACCCAGTACTTC.

The chain joins TRBV28 to TRBJ2-3; D is possibly TRBD2 (5 bases). The CDR3 covers 12 residues. CDR1 MDHEN and CDR2 SYDVKM come from the germline V gene. The ends were cut back, 6 bases at V and 8 bases at J, with 12 bases in the middle. In DNA form, the CDR3 reads TGTGCCAGCAGCCCCGGGGAGCCTACGCAGTATTTT. Protein product: CASSPGEPTQYF. The full variable domain, with the rest looked up from reference TRBV28 and TRBJ2-3, is DVKVTQSSRYLVKRTGEKVFLECVQDMDHENMFWYRQDPGLGLRLIYFSYDVKMKEKGDIPEGYSVSREKKERFSLILESASTNQTSMYLCASSPGEPTQYFGPGTRLTVL.

The chain links TRBV5-4 to TRBJ1-5, with D perhaps TRBD1 (6 bases). Trimming cost V 1 base and J 6 bases, with 11 bases left between them. This CDR3 comprises 14 residues. Per the germline V gene, CDR1 is SGHNT and CDR2 is YYREEE (reference sequence). The chain's CDR3 is CASSLTGSGQPQHF. The CDR3 DNA follows: TGTGCCAGCAGCTTGACAGGGAGCGGTCAGCCCCAGCATTTT.

J is TRBJ2-7 and V is TRBV7-9; D is ambiguous. Germline V lookup: CDR1 SEHNR, CDR2 FQNEAQ (reference sequence). CDR3 length equals 15 residues. V gave up 5 bases and J gave up 0 bases, with 14 bases separating them. DNA for the CDR3: TGTGCCAGCAGCCCCCAGGACCGGAGCTCCTACGAGCAGTACTTC. This encodes CASSPQDRSSYEQYF.

The sample holds one count of this clone. The rearrangement links TRBV11-2 to TRBJ1-3; no reliable D call. The CDR3 runs to 15 residues. Per the germline V gene, CDR1 is SGHAT and CDR2 is FQNNGV. Deletions cut 2 bases from V and 3 bases from J, with 11 bases between. Here the CDR3 reads CASSLRGIGGNTIYF. The DNA of the CDR3 is TGTGCCAGCAGCTTACGCGGGATCGGTGGAAACACCATATATTTT.

A remark on this clone: Other DNA sequences of this sample code for an identical CDR3. The J gene is TRBJ2-1, the V gene TRBV18; 14 bases agree with TRBD2. Germline trimming cut 3 bases from V and 7 bases from J; bases unmatched to any gene: 8. CDR3 size: 17 residues. Germline-derived CDR1 and CDR2 are KGHSH and LQKENI. In DNA, the CDR3 is TGTGCCAGCTCACCGCCGGGACTAGCGGGAGCAGGAAATGAGCAGTTCTTC. As protein: CASSPPGLAGAGNEQFF. Filled out from reference TRBV18 and TRBJ2-1, the complete variable domain reads NAGVMQNPRHLVRRRGQEARLRCSPMKGHSHVYWYRQLPEEGLKFMVYLQKENIIDESGMPKERFSAEFPKEGPSILRIQQVVRGDSAAYFCASSPPGLAGAGNEQFFGPGTRLTVL.

In regard to this clone: This CDR3 is also generated by other DNA sequences in the sample. The genes are TRBV28 and TRBJ2-4; 7 bases fit TRBD1. This CDR3 has 15 residues. The junction had 3 bases not matched to a gene; V was cut back by 4 bases and J by 0 bases. CDR1 is MDHEN and CDR2 is SYDVKM in the germline V gene. The CDR3 nucleotides are TGTGCCAGCAGTTACAGGGGCCGAGCCAAAAACATTCAGTACTTC. This translates into CASSYRGRAKNIQYF.

The chain employs TRBV9 and TRBJ1-4, with 9 nucleotides matching TRBD1. The CDR3 runs 15 residues. Germline V gene sequence: CDR1 SGDLS, CDR2 YYNGEE. V lost 4 bases to trimming and J lost 8 bases; unmatched junction nucleotides: 9. As DNA, the CDR3 is TGTGCCAGCAGCTCGAACAGGGGGCTGGACGAAAAACTGTTTTTT. As protein: CASSSNRGLDEKLFF.

This chain links TRBV7-9 with TRBJ1-1; D uncertain. Germline CDR1 and CDR2: SEHNR and FQNEAQ (reference sequence). This CDR3 region has 14 residues. Trimming stripped 1 base from V and 8 bases from J, with 14 bases between. The CDR3, as DNA: TGTGCCAGCAGCTTAGTGGTTTCGGGGTTAGAAGCTTTCTTT. It codes for CASSLVVSGLEAFF.

J is TRBJ2-1 and V is TRBV4-2; 10 bases line up with TRBD1. The V segment lost 2 bases and the J segment 3 bases; nucleotides outside the gene matches: 13. Per the germline V gene, CDR1 is LGHNA and CDR2 is YNFKEQ. The CDR3 runs 19 residues. The CDR3 loop is CASSQRMGPGTGVYNEQFF. CDR3 nucleotides: TGTGCCAGCAGCCAACGTATGGGCCCCGGGACAGGGGTCTACAATGAGCAGTTCTTC.

The rearrangement uses TRBV29-1 and TRBJ2-4; weak D call: TRBD1 (6 bases). V was trimmed by 6 bases and J by 13 bases, leaving 16 bases between them. Germline loops: CDR1 SQVTM, CDR2 ANQGSEA. The CDR3 has 11 amino acids. The CDR3 here is CSVLYKGEQYF. The CDR3 region has the DNA TGCAGCGTGTTGTATAAGGGGGAACAGTACTTC.

The chain employs TRBV5-1 and TRBJ1-4; D remains unclear. The V end lost 4 bases, the J end lost 5 bases, and 15 bases lay between the germline ends. CDR1 is SGHRS, CDR2 YFSETQ, per germline. This CDR3 is 15 amino acids long. Here the CDR3 DNA reads TGCGCCAGCAGCCTCACTCGGACGGAGAATGAAAAACTGTTTTTT. Its protein is CASSLTRTENEKLFF. Drawing the rest from reference TRBV5-1 and TRBJ1-4, the complete variable domain is KAGVTQTPRYLIKTRGQQVTLSCSPISGHRSVSWYQQTPGQGLQFLFEYFSETQRNKGNFPGRFSGRQFSNSRSEMNVSTLELGDSALYLCASSLTRTENEKLFFGSGTQLSVL.

The chain couples TRBV6-5 to TRBJ1-5, with 7 bases matching TRBD1. The CDR3 contains 15 residues. Germline trimming cut 5 bases from V and 2 bases from J; bases unmatched to any gene: 6. Germline V CDR1 and CDR2: MNHEY, SVGAGI. The CDR3 region is CASSQDRNGNQPQHF. DNA of the CDR3: TGTGCCAGCAGTCAGGACAGGAATGGCAATCAGCCCCAGCATTTT.

A single count supports this clone. V is TRBV4-1 and J is TRBJ2-5, with 7 bases aligning to TRBD1. There are 20 residues in the CDR3. V lost 0 bases, J lost 2 bases, and 18 bases stayed unmatched. In germline, CDR1 is MGHRA, CDR2 YSYEKL. CDR3 DNA sequence: TGCGCCAGCAGCCAAGATTCCGGTAGACCTGACAGGGCAACACAAGAGACCCAGTACTTC. Protein sequence: CASSQDSGRPDRATQETQYF.

This clone has a handful of counts. The CDR3 coding sequence is TGTGCCAGCAGCCCGGGTGGGGTGACTGAAGCTTTCTTT. This sequence encodes CASSPGGVTEAFF. The rearrangement joins TRBV7-9 to TRBJ1-1; D unclear. The germline gives CDR1 SEHNR, CDR2 FQNEAQ (reference sequence). CDR3 length equals 13 residues. Trimming took 5 bases from V and 5 from J, leaving 12 bases between them.

The rearrangement uses TRBV28 and TRBJ1-5; D is ambiguous. The CDR3 length is 15 residues. Trimming removed 3 bases at V and 1 base at J, with 10 bases between. Germline CDR1 and CDR2: MDHEN and SYDVKM. As DNA, the CDR3 is TGTGCCAGCAGTTTTCATGGTGGAAGCAATCAGCCCCAGCATTTT. This encodes CASSFHGGSNQPQHF.

The V call is TRBV6-1, the J call TRBJ1-1, with D uncertain. Between the trimmed V and J ends, which lost 2 bases and 1 base, there was a span of 5 bases. The CDR3 has 13 residues. Germline loops: CDR1 MNHNS, CDR2 SASEGT. In DNA, the CDR3 is TGTGCCAGCAGTGAACAAGCGAACACTGAAGCTTTCTTT. Translated: CASSEQANTEAFF.

V and J are TRBV5-4 and TRBJ2-2; 11 nucleotides agree with TRBD1. After removal of 2 bases from V and 4 bases from J, the junction contained 7 bases not matched to a gene. Looked up from germline, CDR1 is SGHNT and CDR2 is YYREEE (reference sequence). The CDR3 length is 17 residues. DNA of the CDR3: TGTGCCAGCAGCTTATTCGGACAGGGGGCTTTCACCGGGGAGCTGTTTTTT. This translates into CASSLFGQGAFTGELFF.

This chain uses TRBV6-1 with TRBJ1-3; D is ambiguous. Trimming took off 2 bases at V and 2 bases at J, with 16 bases between the two ends. Germline loops: CDR1 MNHNS, CDR2 SASEGT. The CDR3 consists of 17 residues. CDR3 in DNA: TGTGCCAGCAGTGAACAGAACGCTCGAAGACCTGGAAACACCATATATTTT. This encodes CASSEQNARRPGNTIYF.